The rows below give T cell receptor beta chains drawn from one sample of a study of blood T cell repertoires in COVID-19. Generated by immunoSEQ multiplex PCR, the TCRdb table keeps only in-frame clones and is missing some. The sample records under 200,000 clones, around nine tenths being singletons. Sequenced input: peripheral blood. These receptors were obtained from a man aged 45-65 years with acute or convalescent COVID-19. Both conserved end residues are part of each CDR3. A D gene is named only where the DNA matches it firmly. Size is stated for part of the rows, as once, few or many counts, or as a class when the clone is expanded.

j_call | clone_size | d_call | v_call | cdr3_aa | cdr3_nt
TRBJ2-2 | once | TRBD2 | TRBV14 | CASSLLAGPRTGELFF | TGTGCCAGCAGCCTACTAGCGGGGCCGCGGACCGGGGAGCTGTTTTTT
TRBJ1-1 | - | TRBD1 | TRBV11-1 | CASSPYRGTEAFF | TGTGCCAGCAGCCCGTACAGGGGCACTGAAGCTTTCTTT
TRBJ1-2 | - | - | TRBV28 | CASSLSFVNYGYTF | TGTGCCAGCAGTTTATCATTTGTTAACTATGGCTACACCTTC
TRBJ1-6 | - | TRBD1 | TRBV7-3 | CASSLTAGGGSPLHF | TGTGCCAGCAGCTTAACGGCAGGGGGCGGGTCACCCCTCCACTTT
TRBJ1-1 | - | - | TRBV28 | CGSGDTEAFF | TGTGGATCAGGGGACACTGAAGCTTTCTTT
TRBJ2-7 | - | TRBD1 | TRBV28 | CASSPLGGRSYEQYF | TGTGCCAGCAGCCCCCTAGGGGGCCGTTCCTACGAGCAGTACTTC
TRBJ2-3 | - | TRBD2 | TRBV5-4 | CASSSGTSGGASDTQYF | TGTGCCAGCAGCTCGGGGACTAGCGGGGGGGCGTCAGATACGCAGTATTTT
TRBJ1-1 | - | - | TRBV7-2 | CASSLAEDTEAFF | TGTGCCAGCAGCTTAGCGGAGGACACTGAAGCTTTCTTT
TRBJ2-3 | - | TRBD2 | TRBV27 | CASSVLAGGRADTQYF | TGTGCCAGCAGTGTCTTAGCGGGGGGGAGGGCAGATACGCAGTATTTT
TRBJ2-7 | - | TRBD2 | TRBV6-5 | CASSYSNLAGYEQYF | TGTGCCAGCAGTTACTCGAACTTAGCGGGATACGAGCAGTACTTC
TRBJ1-2 | - | - | TRBV10-3 | CAISVSGGPGGYTF | TGTGCCATCAGTGTCTCCGGGGGGCCTGGGGGCTACACCTTC
TRBJ1-5 | - | TRBD1 | TRBV5-3 | CARSAADRDRPTYSNQPQHF | TGTGCCAGAAGCGCGGCAGACCGGGACAGGCCAACTTATAGCAATCAGCCCCAGCATTTT
TRBJ2-1 | - | - | TRBV10-2 | CASTGGSFRNEQFF | TGCGCCAGCACCGGGGGTAGTTTTAGAAATGAGCAGTTCTTC
TRBJ2-3 | - | TRBD2 | TRBV7-3 | CASSWGLAGDTQYF | TGTGCCAGCAGCTGGGGCCTAGCGGGGGATACGCAGTATTTT
TRBJ2-1 | - | TRBD2 | TRBV6-5 | CASRVAGVSYNEQFF | TGTGCCAGCAGAGTAGCGGGCGTCTCCTACAATGAGCAGTTCTTC
TRBJ2-5 | - | - | TRBV11-1 | CASSPRGETQYF | TGTGCCAGCAGCCCGAGAGGGGAGACCCAGTACTTC
TRBJ1-2 | - | TRBD1 | TRBV29-1 | CSATGGFDYGYTF | TGCAGCGCCACAGGGGGGTTCGACTATGGCTACACCTTC
TRBJ2-1 | once | TRBD2 | TRBV3-1/TRBV3-2 | CASSPGLAVYNEQFF | TGTGCCAGCAGCCCCGGACTAGCGGTCTACAATGAGCAGTTCTTC
TRBJ2-1 | - | TRBD2 | TRBV9 | CASSARGTSGRAGSYNEQFF | TGTGCCAGCAGCGCTAGGGGGACTAGCGGGAGGGCCGGATCCTACAATGAGCAGTTCTTC
TRBJ1-2 | - | - | TRBV7-9 | CASSPRNGNYGYTF | TGTGCCAGCAGCCCCCGAAACGGGAACTATGGCTACACCTTC
TRBJ1-1 | - | - | TRBV4-1 | CASSQARGGQMNTEAFF | TGCGCCAGCAGCCAAGCGAGGGGGGGACAAATGAACACTGAAGCTTTCTTT
TRBJ1-1 | - | - | TRBV7-8 | CASSLVGGNTEAFF | TGTGCCAGCAGCTTAGTAGGCGGCAACACTGAAGCTTTCTTT
TRBJ2-3 | - | - | TRBV6-5 | CAIRTESTDTQYF | TGTGCCATCCGGACAGAGAGCACAGATACGCAGTATTTT
TRBJ2-3 | - | - | TRBV4-2 | CASSQGNGGTSTDTQYF | TGTGCCAGCAGCCAAGGAAACGGCGGAACTAGCACAGATACGCAGTATTTT
TRBJ2-5 | few | TRBD2 | TRBV19 | CASSGTSALGETQYF | TGTGCCAGTAGTGGGACTAGCGCATTAGGAGAGACCCAGTACTTC
TRBJ1-1 | once | - | TRBV15 | CATSRDWGVNTEAFF | TGTGCCACCAGCAGAGATTGGGGGGTGAACACTGAAGCTTTCTTT
TRBJ1-2 | - | TRBD1 | TRBV7-2 | CASSLVTGDYGYTF | TGTGCCAGCAGCTTAGTCACAGGGGACTATGGCTACACCTTC
TRBJ2-5 | - | TRBD2 | TRBV2 | CASLGTSGGGTQYF | TGTGCCAGCCTAGGGACTAGCGGTGGAGGGACCCAGTACTTC
TRBJ2-1 | - | TRBD2 | TRBV5-1 | CASSLRGLAGGNEQFF | TGCGCCAGCAGCTTAAGGGGACTAGCGGGAGGAAATGAGCAGTTCTTC
TRBJ2-2 | few | - | TRBV4-3 | CASSQAMQMNTGELFF | TGCGCCAGCAGCCAAGCAATGCAGATGAACACCGGGGAGCTGTTTTTT
TRBJ2-6 | - | TRBD1 | TRBV5-6 | CASSWDRDSGANVLTF | TGTGCCAGCAGCTGGGACAGAGACTCTGGGGCCAACGTCCTGACTTTC